This T cell receptor beta chain originates from a study of identical twins. Regarding the study as a whole: Out-of-frame beta sequences exhibited a weaker degree of excess twin sharing. Models underestimated how often monozygotic twins shared out-of-frame TCR alpha. Analyses based on zero insertions could be partly confounded by invariant MAIT and iNKT cells.

This clonotype has at least ten counts. Antigen specificity is unknown. There are 14 residues in the CDR3. Per the germline V gene, CDR1 is MNHNS and CDR2 is SASEGT. V shed 6 bases and J shed 0 bases, with 9 bases lying between them. TCRdb reanalysed the 5' RACE reads using MiXCR and keeps one entry per CDR3 protein. The sample consists of a few hundred thousand distinct CDR3 sequences, about 10% of them appearing once. This chain links TRBV6-1 with TRBJ1-5; no firm D call. This clonotype originated in a woman aged 50 to 60 in good health. The material sequenced was naive T cells sorted from blood. This CDR3 reads CASSGNLSNQPQHF. CDR3 DNA sequence: TGTGCCAGCAGCGGGAACCTTAGCAATCAGCCCCAGCATTTT.